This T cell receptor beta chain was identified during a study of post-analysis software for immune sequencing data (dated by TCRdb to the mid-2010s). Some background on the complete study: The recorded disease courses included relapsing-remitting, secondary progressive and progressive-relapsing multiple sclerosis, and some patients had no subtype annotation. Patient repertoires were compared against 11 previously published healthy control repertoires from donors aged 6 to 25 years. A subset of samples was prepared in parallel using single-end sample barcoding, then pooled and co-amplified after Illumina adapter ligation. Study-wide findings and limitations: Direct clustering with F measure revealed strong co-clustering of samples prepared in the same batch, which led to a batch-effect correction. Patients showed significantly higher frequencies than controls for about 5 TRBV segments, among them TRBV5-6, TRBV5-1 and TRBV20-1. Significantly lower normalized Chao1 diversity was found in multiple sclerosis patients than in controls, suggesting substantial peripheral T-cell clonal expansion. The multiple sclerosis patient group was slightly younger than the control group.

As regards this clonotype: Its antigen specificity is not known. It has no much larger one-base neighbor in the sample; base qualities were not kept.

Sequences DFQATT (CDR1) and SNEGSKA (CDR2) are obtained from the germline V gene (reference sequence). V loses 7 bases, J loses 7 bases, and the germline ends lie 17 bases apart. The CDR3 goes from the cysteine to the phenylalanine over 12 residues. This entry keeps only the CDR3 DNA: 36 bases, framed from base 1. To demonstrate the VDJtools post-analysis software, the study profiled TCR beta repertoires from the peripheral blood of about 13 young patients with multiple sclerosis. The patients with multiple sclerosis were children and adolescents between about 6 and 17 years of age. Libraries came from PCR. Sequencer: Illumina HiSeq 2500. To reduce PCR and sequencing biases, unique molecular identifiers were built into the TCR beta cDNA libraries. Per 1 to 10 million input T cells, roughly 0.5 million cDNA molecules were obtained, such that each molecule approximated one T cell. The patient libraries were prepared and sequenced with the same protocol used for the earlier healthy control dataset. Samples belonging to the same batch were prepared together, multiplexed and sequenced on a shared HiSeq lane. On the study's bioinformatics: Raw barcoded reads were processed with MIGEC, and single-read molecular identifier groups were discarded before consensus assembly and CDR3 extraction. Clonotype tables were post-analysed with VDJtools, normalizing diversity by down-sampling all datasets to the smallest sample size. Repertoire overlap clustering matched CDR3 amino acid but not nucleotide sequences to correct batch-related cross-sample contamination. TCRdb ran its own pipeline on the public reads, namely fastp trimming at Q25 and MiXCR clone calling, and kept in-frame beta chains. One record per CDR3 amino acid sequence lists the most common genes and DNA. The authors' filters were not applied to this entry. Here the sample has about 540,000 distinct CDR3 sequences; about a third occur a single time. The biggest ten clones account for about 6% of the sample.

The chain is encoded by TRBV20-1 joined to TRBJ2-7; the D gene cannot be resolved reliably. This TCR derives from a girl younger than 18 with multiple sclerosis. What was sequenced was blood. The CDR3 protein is CSVGPHVREQYF. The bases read TGCAGTGTTGGTCCGCACGTCAGGGAGCAGTACTTC.